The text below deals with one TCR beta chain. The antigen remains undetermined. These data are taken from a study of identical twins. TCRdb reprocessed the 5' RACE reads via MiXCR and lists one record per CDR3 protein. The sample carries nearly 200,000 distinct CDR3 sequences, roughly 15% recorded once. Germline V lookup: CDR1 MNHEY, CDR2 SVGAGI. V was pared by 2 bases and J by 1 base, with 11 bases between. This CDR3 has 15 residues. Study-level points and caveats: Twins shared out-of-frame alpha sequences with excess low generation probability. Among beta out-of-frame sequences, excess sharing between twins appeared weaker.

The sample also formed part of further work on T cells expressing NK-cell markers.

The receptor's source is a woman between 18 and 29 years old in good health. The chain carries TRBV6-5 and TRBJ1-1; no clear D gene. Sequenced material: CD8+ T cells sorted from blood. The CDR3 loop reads CASSYAVVGNTEAFF. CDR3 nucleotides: TGTGCCAGCAGTTACGCGGTGGTAGGGAACACTGAAGCTTTCTTT.